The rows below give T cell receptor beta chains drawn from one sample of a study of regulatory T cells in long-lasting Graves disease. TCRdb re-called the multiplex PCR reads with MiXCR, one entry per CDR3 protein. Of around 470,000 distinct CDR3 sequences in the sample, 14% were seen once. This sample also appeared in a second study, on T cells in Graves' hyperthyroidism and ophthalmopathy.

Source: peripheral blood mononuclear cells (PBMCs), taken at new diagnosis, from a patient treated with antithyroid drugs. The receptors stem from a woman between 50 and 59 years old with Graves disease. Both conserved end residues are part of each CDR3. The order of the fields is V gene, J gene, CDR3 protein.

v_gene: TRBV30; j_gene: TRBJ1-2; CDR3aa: CAWSDGGLGYGYTF
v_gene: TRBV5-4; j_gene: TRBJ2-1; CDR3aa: CASSSTGSAEQFF
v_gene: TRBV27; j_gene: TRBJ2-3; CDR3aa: CASSSHRGRSTDTQYF
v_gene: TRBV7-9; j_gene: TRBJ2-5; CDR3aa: CASSLAGARETQYF
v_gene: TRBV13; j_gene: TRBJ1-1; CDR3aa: CASGQGIGAFF
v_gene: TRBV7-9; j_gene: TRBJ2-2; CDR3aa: CASSSRARQGLNTGELFF
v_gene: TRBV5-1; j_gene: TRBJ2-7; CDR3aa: CASSLVQDDYEQYF
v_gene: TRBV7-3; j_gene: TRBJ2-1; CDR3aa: CASSSGLAGVYEQFF
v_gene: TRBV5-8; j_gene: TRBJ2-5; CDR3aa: CASSDPGSGSGVTQYF
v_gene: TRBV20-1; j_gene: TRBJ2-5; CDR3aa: CSASGGSAGVQETQYF
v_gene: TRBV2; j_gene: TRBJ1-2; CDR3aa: CASSDLQGGYGYTF
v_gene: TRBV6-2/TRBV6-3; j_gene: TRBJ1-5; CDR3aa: CASSYEGQSNQPQHF
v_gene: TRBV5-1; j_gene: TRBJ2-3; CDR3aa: CASSSTAGAGPTDTQYF
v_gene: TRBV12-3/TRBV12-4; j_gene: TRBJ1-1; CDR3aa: CTSSRTGTGRAFF
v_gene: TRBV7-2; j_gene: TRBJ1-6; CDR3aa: CASTPLGDSPLHF
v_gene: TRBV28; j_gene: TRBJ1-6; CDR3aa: CASIWQGTYNSPLHF
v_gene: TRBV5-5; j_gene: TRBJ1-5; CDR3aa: CASSEDGLDSNQPQHF
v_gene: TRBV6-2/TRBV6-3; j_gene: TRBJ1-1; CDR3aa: CASSNSWTEAFF
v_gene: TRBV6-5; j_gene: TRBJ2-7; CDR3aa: CASSYSLDRPEPYEQYF
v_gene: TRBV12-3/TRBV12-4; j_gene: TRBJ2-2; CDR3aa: CASSPSSGGTGELFF
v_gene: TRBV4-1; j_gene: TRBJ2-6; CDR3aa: CASSQGEIGSGANVLTF
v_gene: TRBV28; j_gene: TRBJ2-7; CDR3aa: CASSFSGAASYEQYF
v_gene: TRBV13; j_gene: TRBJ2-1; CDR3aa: CASSLKTSGKFNEQFF
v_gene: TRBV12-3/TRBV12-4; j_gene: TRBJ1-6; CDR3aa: CASSNLRTDSPLHF
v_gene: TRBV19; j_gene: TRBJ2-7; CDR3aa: CASSMAESLRAYEQYF
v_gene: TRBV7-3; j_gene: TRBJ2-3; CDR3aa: CASSSVMGGTDTQYF
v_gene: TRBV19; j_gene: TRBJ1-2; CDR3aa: CASTSTGLLGPSYTF
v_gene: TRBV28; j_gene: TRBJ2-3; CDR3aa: CATNPPGSDTQYF
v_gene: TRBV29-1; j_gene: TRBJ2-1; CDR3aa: CSVGVAGWYNEQFF
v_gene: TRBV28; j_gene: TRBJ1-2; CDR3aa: CASSPHGTGHGYTF
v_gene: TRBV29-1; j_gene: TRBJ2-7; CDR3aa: CSVEGSRGYEQYF
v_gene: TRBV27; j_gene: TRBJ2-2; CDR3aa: CASGRAINGELFF
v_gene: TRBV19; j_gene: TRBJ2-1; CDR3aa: CASREDLGNEQFF
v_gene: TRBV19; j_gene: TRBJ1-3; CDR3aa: CASSRGRGSGNTIYF
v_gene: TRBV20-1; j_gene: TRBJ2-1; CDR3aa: CSAEGVGPSNEQFF
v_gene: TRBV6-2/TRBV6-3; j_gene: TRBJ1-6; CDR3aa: CASSEAPDGGSPLHF
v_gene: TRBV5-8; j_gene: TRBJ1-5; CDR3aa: CASSGRARYSNQPQHF
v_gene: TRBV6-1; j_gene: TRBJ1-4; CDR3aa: CASKLYHEATNEKLFF
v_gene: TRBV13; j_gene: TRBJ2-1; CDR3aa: CASRPAGAGEQFF
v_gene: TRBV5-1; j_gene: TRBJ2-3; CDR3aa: CASSLDAGTDTQYF
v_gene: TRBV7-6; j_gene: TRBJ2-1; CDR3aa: CASSFTDTYNEQFF